The clone carrying this TCR beta chain was detected only once. This record comes from a study of shared clonotypes between healthy human individuals. The CDR3 loop spans 15 amino acids. Germline assignment: CDR1 SGHVS and CDR2 FNYEAQ. V trimming: 1 base; J trimming: 4 bases; junction bases outside the gene matches: 2. Assay used: immunoSEQ multiplex PCR; TCRdb lists only in-frame clones, some missing. The sample lists roughly 2 million clones, around 95% seen once, with 0.13% in the top ten. This clonotype was sampled from a man between 18 and 35 years old in good health. The sequenced sample was naive CD4+ T cells sorted from blood. Subset reported: CD45RA+ positively selected. The chain links TRBV7-6 to TRBJ2-2; 8 positions match TRBD2. CDR3 bases: TGTGCCAGCAGCTTAGAACTAGCGGTCACCGGGGAGCTGTTTTTT. As protein: CASSLELAVTGELFF.